This T cell receptor (beta chain) was sequenced during a study of blood T cell repertoires in COVID-19. This CDR3 spans 12 amino acids. V trimming: 4 bases; J trimming: 8 bases; junction bases outside the gene matches: 7. Germline V lookup: CDR1 GTSNPN, CDR2 SVGIG (reference sequence). Profiling relied on immunoSEQ multiplex PCR, and the TCRdb table lists in-frame clones only, not all of them. The sample has 150,000 to 200,000 clones; about 85% are singletons. This sequence joins TRBV30 and TRBJ1-2; 7 bases are shared with TRBD1. This clonotype was sampled from a woman in her 70s with COVID-19, enrolled during active disease. The sequenced sample consisted of peripheral blood. The CDR3 loop is CAWTPGQYGYTF. The DNA of the CDR3 is TGTGCCTGGACCCCGGGACAGTACGGCTACACCTTC.